This TCR beta chain comes out of a study of blood T cell repertoires in COVID-19. Enrollees, about 18 to 95 years old, lived in 20 to 25 US areas. V was cut by 1 base and J by 4 bases, with 12 bases left in between. Per germline, CDR1 SGHNT and CDR2 YYREEE (reference sequence). This CDR3 is built from 15 residues. In the authors' workflow: Quantification of nucleated cells was approximated via reference gene primer amplification. This table comes from immunoSEQ multiplex PCR, and its TCRdb copy is limited to in-frame clones, with some not included. V, J and clone size derive from that table, while D and trimming were established from the DNA sequence. The table includes approximately 200,000 clones, approximately 88% detected once.

Sequencing input: PBMCs or T cells enriched from blood (not recorded which). This chain joins TRBV5-4 and TRBJ2-1; the D is unclear. This receptor was identified in a woman aged 25 to 39 who had been exposed to COVID-19. The CDR3 DNA sequence: TGTGCCAGCAGCTTGAGTCAGGCAGTATACAATGAGCAGTTCTTC. Amino acids: CASSLSQAVYNEQFF.